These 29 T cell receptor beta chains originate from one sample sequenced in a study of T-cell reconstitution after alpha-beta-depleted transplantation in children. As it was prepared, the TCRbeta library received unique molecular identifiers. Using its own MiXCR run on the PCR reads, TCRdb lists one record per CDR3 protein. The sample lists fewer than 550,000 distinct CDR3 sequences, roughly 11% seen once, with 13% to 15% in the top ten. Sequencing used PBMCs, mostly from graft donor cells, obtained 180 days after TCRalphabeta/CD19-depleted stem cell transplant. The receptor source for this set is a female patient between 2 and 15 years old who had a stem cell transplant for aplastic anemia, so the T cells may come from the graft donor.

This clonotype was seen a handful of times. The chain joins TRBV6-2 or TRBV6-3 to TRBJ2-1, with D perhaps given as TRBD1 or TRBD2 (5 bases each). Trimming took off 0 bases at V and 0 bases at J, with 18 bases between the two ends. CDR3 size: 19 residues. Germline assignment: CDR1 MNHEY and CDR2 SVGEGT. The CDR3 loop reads CASSYSKGRQSSSYNEQFF. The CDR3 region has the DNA TGTGCCAGCAGTTACTCGAAGGGGAGACAGTCGAGCTCCTACAATGAGCAGTTCTTC.

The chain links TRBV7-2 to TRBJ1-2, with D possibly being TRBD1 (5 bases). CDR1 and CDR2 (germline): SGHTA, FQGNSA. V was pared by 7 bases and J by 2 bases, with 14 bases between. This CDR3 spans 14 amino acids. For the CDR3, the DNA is TGTGCCAGCATAAGAGCTCAGGGCAACTATGGCTACACCTTC. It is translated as CASIRAQGNYGYTF.

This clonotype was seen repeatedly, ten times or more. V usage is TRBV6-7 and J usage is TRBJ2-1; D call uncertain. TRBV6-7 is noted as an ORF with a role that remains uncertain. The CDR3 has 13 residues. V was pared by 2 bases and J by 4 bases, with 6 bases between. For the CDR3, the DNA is TGTGCCAGCAGTTACCTCAGTTACAATGAGCAGTTCTTC. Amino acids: CASSYLSYNEQFF.

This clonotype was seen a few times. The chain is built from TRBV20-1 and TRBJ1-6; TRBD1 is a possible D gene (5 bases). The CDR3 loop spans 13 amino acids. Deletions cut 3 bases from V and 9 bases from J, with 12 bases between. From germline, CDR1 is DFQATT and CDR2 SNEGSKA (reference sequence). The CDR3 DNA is TGCAGTGCTAGCAACTTACAGGCTTCACCCCTCCACTTT. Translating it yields CSASNLQASPLHF.

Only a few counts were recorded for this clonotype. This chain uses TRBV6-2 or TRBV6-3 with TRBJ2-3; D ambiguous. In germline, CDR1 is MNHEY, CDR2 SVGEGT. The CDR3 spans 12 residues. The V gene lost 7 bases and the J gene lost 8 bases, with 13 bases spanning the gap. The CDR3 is CASTTSGFTQYF. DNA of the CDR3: TGTGCCAGCACCACTTCTGGCTTTACGCAGTATTTT.

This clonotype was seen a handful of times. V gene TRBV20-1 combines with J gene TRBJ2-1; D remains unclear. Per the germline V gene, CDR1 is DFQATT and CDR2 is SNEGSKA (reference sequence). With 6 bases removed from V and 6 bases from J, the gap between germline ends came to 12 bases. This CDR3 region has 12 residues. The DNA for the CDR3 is TGCAGTGCCCGACGGTTTGGCAATGAGCAGTTCTTC. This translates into CSARRFGNEQFF.

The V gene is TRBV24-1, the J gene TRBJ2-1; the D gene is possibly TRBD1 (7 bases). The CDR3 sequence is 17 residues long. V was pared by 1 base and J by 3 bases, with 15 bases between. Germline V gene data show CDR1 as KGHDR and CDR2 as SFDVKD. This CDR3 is CATSDFGQGGNYNEQFF. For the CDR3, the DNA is TGTGCCACCAGTGATTTTGGGCAGGGGGGTAACTACAATGAGCAGTTCTTC.

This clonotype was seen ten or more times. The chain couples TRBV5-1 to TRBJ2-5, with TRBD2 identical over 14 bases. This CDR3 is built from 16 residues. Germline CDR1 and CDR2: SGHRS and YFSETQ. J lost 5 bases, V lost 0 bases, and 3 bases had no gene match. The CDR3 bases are TGCGCCAGCAGCTTGGCCGGGACTAGCGGGAGCGAGACCCAGTACTTC. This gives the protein CASSLAGTSGSETQYF.

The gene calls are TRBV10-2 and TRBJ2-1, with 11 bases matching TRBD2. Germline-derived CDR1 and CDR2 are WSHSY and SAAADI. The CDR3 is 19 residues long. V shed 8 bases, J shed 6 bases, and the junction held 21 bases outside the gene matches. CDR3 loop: CASRIMTSGVGKRINEQFF. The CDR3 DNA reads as TGCGCCAGCCGCATAATGACTAGCGGGGTCGGGAAAAGGATCAATGAGCAGTTCTTC.

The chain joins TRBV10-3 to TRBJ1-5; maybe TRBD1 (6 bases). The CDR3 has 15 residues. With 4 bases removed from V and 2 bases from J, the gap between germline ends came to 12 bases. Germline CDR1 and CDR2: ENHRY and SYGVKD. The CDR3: CAISGTDARNQPQHF. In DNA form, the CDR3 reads TGTGCCATCAGTGGGACAGACGCCCGCAATCAGCCCCAGCATTTT.

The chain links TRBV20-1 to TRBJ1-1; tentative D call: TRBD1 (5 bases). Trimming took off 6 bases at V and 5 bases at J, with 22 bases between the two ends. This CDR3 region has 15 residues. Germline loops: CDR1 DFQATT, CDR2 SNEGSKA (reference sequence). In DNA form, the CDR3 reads TGCAGTGCCCAACCCGGGGCCTTAATTAAGACTGAAGCTTTCTTT. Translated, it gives CSAQPGALIKTEAFF.

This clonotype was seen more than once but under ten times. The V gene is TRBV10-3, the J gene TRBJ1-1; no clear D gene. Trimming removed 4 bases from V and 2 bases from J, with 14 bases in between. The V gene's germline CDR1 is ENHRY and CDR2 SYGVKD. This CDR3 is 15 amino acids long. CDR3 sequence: CAISVAPDVNTEAFF. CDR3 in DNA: TGTGCCATCAGTGTCGCCCCCGACGTAAACACTGAAGCTTTCTTT.

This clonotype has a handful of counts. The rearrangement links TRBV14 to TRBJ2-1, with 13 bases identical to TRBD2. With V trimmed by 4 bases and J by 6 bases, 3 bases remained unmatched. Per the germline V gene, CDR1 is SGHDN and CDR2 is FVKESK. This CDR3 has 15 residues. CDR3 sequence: CASSRLAGGLNEQFF. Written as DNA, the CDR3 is TGTGCCAGCAGCCGACTAGCGGGAGGCCTCAATGAGCAGTTCTTC.

The CDR3 reads CASSEWRANTEAFF. CDR3 DNA: TGTGCCAGCAGTGAGTGGCGAGCCAACACTGAAGCTTTCTTT. V is TRBV2 and J is TRBJ1-1; D remains ambiguous. Per germline, CDR1 SNHLY and CDR2 FYNNEI. The V gene lost 3 bases and the J gene lost 2 bases, with 10 bases spanning the gap. The CDR3 is made up of 14 amino acids.

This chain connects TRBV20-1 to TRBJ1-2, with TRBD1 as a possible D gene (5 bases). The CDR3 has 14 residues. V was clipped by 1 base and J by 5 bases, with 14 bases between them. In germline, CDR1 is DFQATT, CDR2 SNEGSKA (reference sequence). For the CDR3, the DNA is TGCAGTGCTAGAGCGCTCGGGACCGGGTATGGCTACACCTTC. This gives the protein CSARALGTGYGYTF.

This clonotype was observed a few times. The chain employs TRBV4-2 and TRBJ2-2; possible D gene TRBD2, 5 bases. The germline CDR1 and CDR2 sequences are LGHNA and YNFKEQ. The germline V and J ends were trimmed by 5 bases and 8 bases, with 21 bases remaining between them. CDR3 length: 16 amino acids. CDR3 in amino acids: CASSSAAKTGSGELFF. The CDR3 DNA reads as TGTGCCAGCAGCTCAGCAGCCAAGACGGGATCGGGGGAGCTGTTTTTT.

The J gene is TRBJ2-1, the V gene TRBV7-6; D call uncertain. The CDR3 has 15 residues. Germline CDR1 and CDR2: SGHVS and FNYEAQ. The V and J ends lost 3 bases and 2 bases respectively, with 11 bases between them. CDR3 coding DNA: TGTGCCAGCAGCTTTCTCCCTCCCGCCTACAATGAGCAGTTCTTC. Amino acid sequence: CASSFLPPAYNEQFF.

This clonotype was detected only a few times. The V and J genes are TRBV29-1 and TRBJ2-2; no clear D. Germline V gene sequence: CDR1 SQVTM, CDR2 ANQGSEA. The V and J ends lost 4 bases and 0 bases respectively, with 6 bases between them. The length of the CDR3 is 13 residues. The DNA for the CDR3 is TGCAGCGTTGTAGCTGCGAACACCGGGGAGCTGTTTTTT. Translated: CSVVAANTGELFF.

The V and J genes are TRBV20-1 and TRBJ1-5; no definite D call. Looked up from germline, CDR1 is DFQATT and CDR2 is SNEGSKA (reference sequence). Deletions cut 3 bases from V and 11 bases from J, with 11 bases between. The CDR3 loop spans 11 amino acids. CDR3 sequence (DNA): TGCAGTGCTAGGAGCGAGCGAGCCCAGCATTTT. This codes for CSARSERAQHF.

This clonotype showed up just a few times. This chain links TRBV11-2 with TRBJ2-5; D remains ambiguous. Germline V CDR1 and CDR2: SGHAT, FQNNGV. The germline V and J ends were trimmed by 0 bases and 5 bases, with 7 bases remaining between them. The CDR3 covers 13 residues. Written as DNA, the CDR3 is TGTGCCAGCAGCTTAGATCAGTTGGAGACCCAGTACTTC. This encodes CASSLDQLETQYF.

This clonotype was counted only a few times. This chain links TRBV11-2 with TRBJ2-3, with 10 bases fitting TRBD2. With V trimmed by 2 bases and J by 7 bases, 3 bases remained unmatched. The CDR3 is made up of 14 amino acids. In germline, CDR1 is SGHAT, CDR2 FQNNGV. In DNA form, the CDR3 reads TGTGCCAGCAGCTTAAGCGGGGGGGCTAATACGCAGTATTTT. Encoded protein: CASSLSGGANTQYF. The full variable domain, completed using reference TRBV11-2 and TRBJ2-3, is EAGVAQSPRYKIIEKRQSVAFWCNPISGHATLYWYQQILGQGPKLLIQFQNNGVVDDSQLPKDRFSAERLKGVDSTLKIQPAKLEDSAVYLCASSLSGGANTQYFGPGTRLTVL.

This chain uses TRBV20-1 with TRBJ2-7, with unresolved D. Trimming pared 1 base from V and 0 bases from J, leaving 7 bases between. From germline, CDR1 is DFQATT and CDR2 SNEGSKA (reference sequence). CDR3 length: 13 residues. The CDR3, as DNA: TGCAGTGCTAGAGGGTATAGCTCCTACGAGCAGTACTTC. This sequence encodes CSARGYSSYEQYF.

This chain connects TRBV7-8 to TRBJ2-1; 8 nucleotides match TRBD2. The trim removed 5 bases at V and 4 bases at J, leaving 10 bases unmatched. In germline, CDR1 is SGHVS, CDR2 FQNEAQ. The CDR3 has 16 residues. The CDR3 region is CASSLDTGGPYNEQFF. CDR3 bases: TGTGCCAGCAGCCTCGACACGGGAGGGCCTTACAATGAGCAGTTCTTC.

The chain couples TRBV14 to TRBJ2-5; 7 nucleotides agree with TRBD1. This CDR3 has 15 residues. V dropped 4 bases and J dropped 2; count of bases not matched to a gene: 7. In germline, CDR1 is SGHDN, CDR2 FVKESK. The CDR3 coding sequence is TGTGCCAGCAGCCCGCGACAGGGCGTTCAAGAGACCCAGTACTTC. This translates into CASSPRQGVQETQYF.

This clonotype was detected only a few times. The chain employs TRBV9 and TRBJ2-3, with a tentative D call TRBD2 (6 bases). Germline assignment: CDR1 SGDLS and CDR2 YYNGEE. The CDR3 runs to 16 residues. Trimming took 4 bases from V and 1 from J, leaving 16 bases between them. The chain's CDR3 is CASSPTREWGTDTQYF. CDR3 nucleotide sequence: TGTGCCAGCAGCCCTACTCGGGAGTGGGGCACAGATACGCAGTATTTT.

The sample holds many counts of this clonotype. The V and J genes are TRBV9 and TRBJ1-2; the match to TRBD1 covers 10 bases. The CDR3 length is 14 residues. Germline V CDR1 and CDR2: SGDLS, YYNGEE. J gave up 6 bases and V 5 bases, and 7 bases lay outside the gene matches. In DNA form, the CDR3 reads TGTGCCAGCAGTGAGACAGGGGGCTATCATGGCTACACCTTC. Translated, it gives CASSETGGYHGYTF.

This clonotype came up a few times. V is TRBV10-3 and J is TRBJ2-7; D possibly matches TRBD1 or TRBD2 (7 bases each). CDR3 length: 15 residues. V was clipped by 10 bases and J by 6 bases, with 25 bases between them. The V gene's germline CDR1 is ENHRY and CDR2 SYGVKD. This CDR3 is CATEGYLTGRGEQYV. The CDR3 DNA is TGTGCCACCGAAGGCTACTTGACAGGGAGGGGCGAGCAGTACGTC.

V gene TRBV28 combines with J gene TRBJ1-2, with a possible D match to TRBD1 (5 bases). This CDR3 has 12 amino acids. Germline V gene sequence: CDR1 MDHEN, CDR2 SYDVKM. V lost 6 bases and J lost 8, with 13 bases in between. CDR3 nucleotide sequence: TGTGCCAGCAGCTTCAGGGAATTCGGCTACACCTTC. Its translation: CASSFREFGYTF.

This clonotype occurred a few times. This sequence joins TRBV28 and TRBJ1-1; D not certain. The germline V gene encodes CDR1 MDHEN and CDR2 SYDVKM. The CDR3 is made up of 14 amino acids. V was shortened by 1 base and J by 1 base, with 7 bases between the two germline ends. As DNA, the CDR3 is TGTGCCAGCAGTTTATACAGCCAGAACACTGAAGCTTTCTTT. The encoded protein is CASSLYSQNTEAFF.